The entry that follows covers one T cell receptor (beta chain) sequence. Trimming pared 1 base from V and 1 base from J, leaving 6 bases between. The CDR3 is made up of 14 amino acids. Germline V lookup: CDR1 SGHTA, CDR2 FQGTGA. This sample was taken from a study of blood T cell repertoires in COVID-19. About the study: The United States, Italy and Spain supplied acute and convalescent COVID-19 samples. Sources were T cells, B-cell-depleted T cells, or PBMCs; the material itself was cDNA or gDNA.

Per the original data handling: Reference gene primer amplification in the assay estimated nucleated cell counts. This table comes from immunoSEQ multiplex PCR, and its TCRdb copy is limited to in-frame clones, with some not included. That table furnishes V, J and clone size, whereas the DNA furnished D and trimming. The table includes about 310,000 clones, 87% detected once. The sequenced sample was peripheral blood. This TCR was sampled from a man in his fifties with active or convalescent COVID-19. The chain recombines TRBV7-3 with TRBJ2-3; a possible D gene is TRBD1 (5 bases). The CDR3 sequence is CASSLIGGTDTQYF. CDR3 nucleotides: TGTGCCAGCAGCTTAATAGGGGGCACAGATACGCAGTATTTT. The full variable domain, rest sourced from reference TRBV7-3 and TRBJ2-3, is GAGVSQTPSNKVTEKGKYVELRCDPISGHTALYWYRQSLGQGPEFLIYFQGTGAADDSGLPNDRFFAVRPEGSVSTLKIQRTERGDSAVYLCASSLIGGTDTQYFGPGTRLTVL.